This T cell receptor beta chain was retrieved from a study of cytomegalovirus exposure and HLA in healthy donors. Whole-study results and caveats: Data from an earlier analysis indicated that most TCR beta V segments were productive either about 90% or about 30% of the time. Roughly uniform depth of sequencing across donors was assumed in presence/absence analyses. A later analysis linked a missense DCLRE1C variant to TCR beta V- and J-gene trimming.

The PCR employed 60 Vbeta primers together with 13 Jbeta primers. Profiling relied on immunoSEQ multiplex PCR, and the TCRdb table lists in-frame clones only, not all of them. The sample lists some 110,000 clones; around 10% were seen once. Germline lookup yields CDR1 SGHRS and CDR2 YFSETQ. V trimming: 3 bases; J trimming: 0 bases; junction bases outside the gene matches: 2. The CDR3 has 16 amino acids. Concerning this clone itself: Its cognate antigen is unknown.

This receptor was taken from a man in his forties in good health and CMV-seropositive. The gene calls are TRBV5-1 and TRBJ1-3; TRBD1 agrees at 11 bases. Sequenced material: PBMCs. This CDR3 reads CASSSGTGGSGNTIYF. The CDR3 nucleotides are TGCGCCAGCAGCTCGGGGACAGGGGGCTCTGGAAACACCATATATTTT.